This T cell receptor (beta chain) stems from a study of blood T cell repertoires in COVID-19 (TCRdb year 2020). Study-wide context: The collaborator samples originated in the United States, Italy and Spain and spanned the acute and convalescent phases of COVID-19. The material from the prospective study consisted of cDNA or gDNA derived from T cells, B-cell-depleted T cells, or PBMCs. A freely available public database, intended as a resource for researchers studying the immune response to SARS-CoV-2, is where the repertoires were released. Where available, HLA class I and class II types were obtained from metadata supplied by the sample provider rather than from assay-based typing. The samples were drawn from the first 160 participants of the ongoing ImmuneRACE study and from 1,254 subjects provided by 6 global collaborators. The sample metadata nearly always contained a de-identified subject ID, COVID-19 status, age in years and sex. The dataset comprised deeply sampled blood TCRbeta repertoires from subjects exposed to, actively infected with, or recovered from COVID-19. General findings and caveats noted by the study authors: Clinical and demographic metadata were provided uncurated, with the amount varying by source and participant.

V lost 10 bases and J lost 5 bases, and the count of bases not matched to a germline gene is 11. Sequences SNHLY (CDR1) and FYNNEI (CDR2) are obtained from the germline V gene. Counted from cysteine to phenylalanine, this CDR3 has 14 amino acids. Just CDR3 DNA is preserved here, 42 bases in frame from base 1. This clone showed up just once. Its antigen remains unidentified. Per-base qualities were not stored, and no clone one base away is much larger. Participants in the prospective study were aged about 18 to 95 years, lived in about two dozen United States geographic areas, and enrolled through a virtual design. Cohort assignment in the prospective study relied on participant-reported clinical history from a screening survey and a study questionnaire. In the prospective study, mobile phlebotomists collected whole blood, serum and a nasopharyngeal or oropharyngeal swab from each participant. Prospective study participants could optionally give additional blood draws and questionnaires over an approximately two-month period. Before DNA extraction, blood samples from the prospective study were shipped at room temperature or frozen.

TCRbeta CDR3 regions were amplified from genomic DNA using the immunoSEQ Assay, a bias-controlled multiplex PCR. The paper's data handling went like this. The number of nucleated cells in each sample was estimated by amplification of reference gene primers within the assay. To quantify the absolute abundance of each unique TCRbeta CDR3 rearrangement, sequence reads were collapsed and filtered. For each sample, productive Simpson clonality was calculated by taking the square root of Simpson's diversity index across productive rearrangements. In TCRdb, the immuneACCESS table is reduced to in-frame sequences with V and J assigned. These tables do not hold every clone; where another copy was compared, an unresolved V gene accounts for under half, and the others remain unexplained. V and J calls and clone size come straight from that table; D and trimming were deduced from the DNA. The sample table records about 270,000 clones; about 87% of these occur just once. Roughly 4.3% of the sample goes to the ten largest clones.

This chain is built from TRBV2 and TRBJ2-5; 9 bases in the middle match TRBD1. The sequencing input was PBMCs or T cells enriched from blood (not recorded which). This receptor was identified in a woman aged 25 to 39 with acute COVID-19. In nucleotides, the sequence is TGTGCCACAGAGCTACAGGGGGCGGTGGAGACCCAGTACTTC. This gives the protein CATELQGAVETQYF.